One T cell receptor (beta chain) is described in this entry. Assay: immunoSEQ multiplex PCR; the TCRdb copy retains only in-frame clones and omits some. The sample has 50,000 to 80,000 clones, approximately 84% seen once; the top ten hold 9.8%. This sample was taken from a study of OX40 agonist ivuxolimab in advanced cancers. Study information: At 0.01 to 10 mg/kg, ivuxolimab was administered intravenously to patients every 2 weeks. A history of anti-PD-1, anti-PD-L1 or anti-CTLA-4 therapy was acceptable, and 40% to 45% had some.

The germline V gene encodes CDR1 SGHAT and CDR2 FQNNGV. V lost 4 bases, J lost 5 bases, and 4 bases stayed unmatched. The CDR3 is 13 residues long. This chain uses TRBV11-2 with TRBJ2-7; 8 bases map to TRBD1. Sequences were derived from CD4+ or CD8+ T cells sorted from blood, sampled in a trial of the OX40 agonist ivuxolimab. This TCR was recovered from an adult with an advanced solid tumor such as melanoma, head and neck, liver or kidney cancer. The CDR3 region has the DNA TGTGCCAGCAGCTCGGACAGGGTTAACGAGCAGTACTTC. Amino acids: CASSSDRVNEQYF.